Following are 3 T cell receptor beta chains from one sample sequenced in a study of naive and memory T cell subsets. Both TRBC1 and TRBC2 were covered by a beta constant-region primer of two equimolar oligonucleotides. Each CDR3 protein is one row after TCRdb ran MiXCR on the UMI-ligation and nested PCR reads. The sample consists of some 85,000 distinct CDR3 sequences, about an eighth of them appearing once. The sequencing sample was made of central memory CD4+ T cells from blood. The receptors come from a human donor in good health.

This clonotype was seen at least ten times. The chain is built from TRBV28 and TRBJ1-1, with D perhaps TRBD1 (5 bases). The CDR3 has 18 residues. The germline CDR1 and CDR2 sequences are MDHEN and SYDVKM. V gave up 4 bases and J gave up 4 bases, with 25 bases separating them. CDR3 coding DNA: TGTGCCAGCAGTTACGAGGGGATGATAGGTCGAATGGGCACTGAAGCTTTCTTT. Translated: CASSYEGMIGRMGTEAFF.

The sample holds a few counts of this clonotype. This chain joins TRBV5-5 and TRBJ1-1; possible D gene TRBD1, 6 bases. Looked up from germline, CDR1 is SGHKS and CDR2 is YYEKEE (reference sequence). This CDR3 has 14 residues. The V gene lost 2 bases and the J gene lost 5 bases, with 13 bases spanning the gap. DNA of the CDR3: TGTGCCAGCAGCTTTTCACAGGGTGAGACTGAAGCTTTCTTT. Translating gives CASSFSQGETEAFF.

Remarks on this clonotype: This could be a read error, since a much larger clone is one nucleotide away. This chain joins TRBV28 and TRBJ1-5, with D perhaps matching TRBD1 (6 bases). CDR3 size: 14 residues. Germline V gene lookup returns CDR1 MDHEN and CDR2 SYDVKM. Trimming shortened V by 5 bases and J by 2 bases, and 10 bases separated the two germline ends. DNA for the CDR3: TGTGCCAGCAGTCAACAGGGTTGCAATCAGCCCCAGCATTTT. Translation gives CASSQQGCNQPQHF.